Listed below are T cell receptor beta chains from one sample, sequenced in a study of blood T cell repertoires in COVID-19. Sequencing used immunoSEQ multiplex PCR; TCRdb keeps in-frame clones, though not all of them. The sample lists roughly 440,000 clones; 88% were seen once. Sequencing was performed on peripheral blood. The receptors originated from a woman between 45 and 60 years old with COVID-19, enrolled during active disease. Both conserved end residues are part of each CDR3. Not every row has a clone size; where given, it reads once, few, many or a size class.

cdr3_length j_call v_call clone_size cdr3_aa
15 TRBJ2-1 TRBV19 - CASRWGTGDYNEQFF
14 TRBJ1-2 TRBV5-6 - CASSPRDSLIGYTF
12 TRBJ1-2 TRBV6-5 - CASRNTGYGYTF
15 TRBJ2-3 TRBV5-1 - CASQLSGGAQDTQYF
16 TRBJ2-5 TRBV9 - CASSANPSLLRETQYF
16 TRBJ1-2 TRBV27 - CASSSPLRDRAGGYTF
16 TRBJ2-3 TRBV2 - CASSEVGGGATDTQYF
15 TRBJ2-2 TRBV5-5 - CASSFRGANTGELFF
14 TRBJ1-2 TRBV10-2 - CASRSPELSYGYTF
14 TRBJ2-7 TRBV7-2 - CASSLVRGDNEQYF
12 TRBJ1-5 TRBV28 - CASSTGYQPQHF
15 TRBJ2-3 TRBV9 - CASSGGTGGGYAQYF
15 TRBJ1-3 TRBV18 - CASCKEGSSGNTIYF
14 TRBJ2-2 TRBV19 few CASTGRGGAGELFF
14 TRBJ1-1 TRBV5-6 - CASRAGTANTEAFF
18 TRBJ2-2 TRBV15 - CATSRDPRLAGGTGELFF
13 TRBJ2-7 TRBV5-1 - CASSFGGAYEQYF
12 TRBJ1-1 TRBV11-3 - CASSPRQGVTFF
13 TRBJ1-1 TRBV27 - CASRRRGTTEAFF
16 TRBJ2-5 TRBV2 - CASNTPLAGGRETQYF
17 TRBJ2-5 TRBV28 - CASSLGGLEGAIETQYF